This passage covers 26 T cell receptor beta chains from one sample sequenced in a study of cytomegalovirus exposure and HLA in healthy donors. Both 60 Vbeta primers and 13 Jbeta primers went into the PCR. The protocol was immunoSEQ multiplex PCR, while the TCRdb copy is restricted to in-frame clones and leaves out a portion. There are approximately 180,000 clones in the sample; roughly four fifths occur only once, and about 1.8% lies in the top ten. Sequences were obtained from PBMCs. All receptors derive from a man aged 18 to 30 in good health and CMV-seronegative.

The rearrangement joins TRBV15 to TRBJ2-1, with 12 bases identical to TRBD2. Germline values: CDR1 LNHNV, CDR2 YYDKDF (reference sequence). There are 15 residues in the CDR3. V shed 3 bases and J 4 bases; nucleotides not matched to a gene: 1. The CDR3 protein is CATSSGLAGYNEQFF. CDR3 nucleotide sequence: TGTGCCACCAGCAGCGGACTAGCGGGATACAATGAGCAGTTCTTC.

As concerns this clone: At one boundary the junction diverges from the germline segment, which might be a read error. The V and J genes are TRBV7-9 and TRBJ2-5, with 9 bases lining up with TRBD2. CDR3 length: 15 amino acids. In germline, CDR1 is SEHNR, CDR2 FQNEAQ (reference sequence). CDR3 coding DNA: TGTTCCAGCAGCCCCCGACTAGCGGAACAAGAGACCCAGTACTTC. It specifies CSSSPRLAEQETQYF.

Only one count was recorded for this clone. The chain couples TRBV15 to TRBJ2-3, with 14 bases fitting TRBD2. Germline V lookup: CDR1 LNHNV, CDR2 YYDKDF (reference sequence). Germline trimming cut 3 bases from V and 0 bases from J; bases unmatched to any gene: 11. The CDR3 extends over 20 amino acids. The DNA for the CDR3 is TGTGCCACCAGCAGTAAACCCGGGACTAGCGGGGGCCTGAGCACAGATACGCAGTATTTT. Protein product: CATSSKPGTSGGLSTDTQYF.

CDR3 in DNA: TGTGCCATCAGTGAGTCCATAGCTGTGGGTTTTCGGGATTCACCCCTCCACTTT. Translated, it gives CAISESIAVGFRDSPLHF. V is TRBV10-3 and J is TRBJ1-6; D ambiguous. In germline, CDR1 is ENHRY, CDR2 SYGVKD. V shed 0 bases and J shed 8 bases, with 20 bases lying between them. The CDR3 totals 18 residues.

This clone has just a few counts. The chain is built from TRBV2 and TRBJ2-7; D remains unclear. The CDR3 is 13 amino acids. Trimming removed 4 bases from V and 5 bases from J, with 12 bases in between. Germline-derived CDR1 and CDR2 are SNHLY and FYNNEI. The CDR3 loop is CASSVGRQDEQYF. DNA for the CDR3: TGTGCCAGCAGTGTCGGTAGACAAGACGAGCAGTACTTC.

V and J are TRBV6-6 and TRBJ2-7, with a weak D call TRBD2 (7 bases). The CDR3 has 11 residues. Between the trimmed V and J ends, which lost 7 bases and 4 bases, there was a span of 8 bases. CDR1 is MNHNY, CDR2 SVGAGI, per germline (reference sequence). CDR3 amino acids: CASKGGYEQYF. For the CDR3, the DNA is TGTGCCAGCAAGGGGGGGTACGAGCAGTACTTC.

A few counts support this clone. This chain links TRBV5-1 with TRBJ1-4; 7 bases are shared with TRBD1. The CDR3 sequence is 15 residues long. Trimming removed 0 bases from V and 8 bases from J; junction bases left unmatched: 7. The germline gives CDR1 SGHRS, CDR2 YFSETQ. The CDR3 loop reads CASSLGGRGDEKLFF. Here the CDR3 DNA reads TGCGCCAGCAGCTTGGGGGGCAGGGGGGACGAAAAACTGTTTTTT.

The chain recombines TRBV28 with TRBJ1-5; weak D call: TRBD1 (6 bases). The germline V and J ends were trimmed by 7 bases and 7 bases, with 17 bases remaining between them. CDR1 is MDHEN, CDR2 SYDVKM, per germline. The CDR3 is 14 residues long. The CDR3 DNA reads TGTGCCAGCACCCAAGTGGGGGCAGAACAGCCCCAGCATTTT. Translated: CASTQVGAEQPQHF.

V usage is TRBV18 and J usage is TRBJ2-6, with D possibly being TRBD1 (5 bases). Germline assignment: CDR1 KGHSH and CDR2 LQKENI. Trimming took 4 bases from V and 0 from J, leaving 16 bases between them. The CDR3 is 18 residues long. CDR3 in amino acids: CASSLFGAGYSGANVLTF. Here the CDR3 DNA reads TGTGCCAGCTCACTGTTTGGGGCAGGCTACTCTGGGGCCAACGTCCTGACTTTC. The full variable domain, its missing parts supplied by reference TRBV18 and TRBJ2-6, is NAGVMQNPRHLVRRRGQEARLRCSPMKGHSHVYWYRQLPEEGLKFMVYLQKENIIDESGMPKERFSAEFPKEGPSILRIQQVVRGDSAAYFCASSLFGAGYSGANVLTFGAGSRLTVL.

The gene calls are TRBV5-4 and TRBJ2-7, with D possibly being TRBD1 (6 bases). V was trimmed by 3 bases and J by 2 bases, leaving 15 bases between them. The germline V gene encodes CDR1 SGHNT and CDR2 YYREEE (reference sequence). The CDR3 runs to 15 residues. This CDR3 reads CASSYLDRQPYEQYF. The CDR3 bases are TGTGCCAGCAGCTACCTGGACAGACAGCCCTACGAGCAGTACTTC.

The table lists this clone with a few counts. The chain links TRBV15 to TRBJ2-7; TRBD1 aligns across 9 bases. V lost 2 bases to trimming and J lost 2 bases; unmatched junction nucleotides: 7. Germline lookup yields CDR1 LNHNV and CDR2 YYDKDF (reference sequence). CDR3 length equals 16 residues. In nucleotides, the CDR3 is TGTGCCACCAGCAGAACGTTTGACAGGGGGACCTACGAGCAGTACTTC. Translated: CATSRTFDRGTYEQYF.

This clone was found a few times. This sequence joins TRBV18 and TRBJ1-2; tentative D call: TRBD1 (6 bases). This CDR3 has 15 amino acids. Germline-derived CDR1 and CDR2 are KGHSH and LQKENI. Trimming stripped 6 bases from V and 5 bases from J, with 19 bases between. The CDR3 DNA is TGTGCCAGCTCCTCCCGACAGGACCTTGGATATGGCTACACCTTC. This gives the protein CASSSRQDLGYGYTF.

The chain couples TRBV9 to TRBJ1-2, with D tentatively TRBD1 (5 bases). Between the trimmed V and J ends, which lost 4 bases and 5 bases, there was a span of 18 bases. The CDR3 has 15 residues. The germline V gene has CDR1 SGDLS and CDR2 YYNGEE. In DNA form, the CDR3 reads TGTGCCAGCAGCTTCGACAGCCCATCCGATTATGGCTACACCTTC. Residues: CASSFDSPSDYGYTF.

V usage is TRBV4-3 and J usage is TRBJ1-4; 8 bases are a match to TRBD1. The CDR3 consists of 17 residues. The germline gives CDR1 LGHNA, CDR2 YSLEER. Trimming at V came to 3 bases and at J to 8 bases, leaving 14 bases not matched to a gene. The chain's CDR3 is CASSQDVLDRGGEKLFF. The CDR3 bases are TGCGCCAGCAGCCAGGACGTACTCGACAGGGGTGGCGAAAAACTGTTTTTT.

The CDR3: CASSLLGNAEAFF. CDR3 coding DNA: TGCGCCAGCAGCCTACTGGGCAATGCTGAAGCTTTCTTT. This chain links TRBV4-3 with TRBJ1-1; D gene unclear. There are 13 residues in the CDR3. Trimming removed 4 bases at V and 6 bases at J, with 12 bases between. Germline CDR1 and CDR2: LGHNA and YSLEER.

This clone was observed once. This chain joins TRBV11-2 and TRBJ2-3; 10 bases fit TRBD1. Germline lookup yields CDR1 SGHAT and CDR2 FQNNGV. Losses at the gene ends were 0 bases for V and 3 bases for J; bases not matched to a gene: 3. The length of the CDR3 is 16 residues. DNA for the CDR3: TGTGCCAGCAGCTTAGATCGGGACAGGGGTACAGATACGCAGTATTTT. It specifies CASSLDRDRGTDTQYF. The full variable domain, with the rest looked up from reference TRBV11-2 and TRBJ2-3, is EAGVAQSPRYKIIEKRQSVAFWCNPISGHATLYWYQQILGQGPKLLIQFQNNGVVDDSQLPKDRFSAERLKGVDSTLKIQPAKLEDSAVYLCASSLDRDRGTDTQYFGPGTRLTVL.

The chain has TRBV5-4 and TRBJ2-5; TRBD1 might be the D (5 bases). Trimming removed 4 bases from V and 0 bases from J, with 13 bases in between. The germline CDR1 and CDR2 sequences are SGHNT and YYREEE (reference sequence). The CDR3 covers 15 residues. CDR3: CASSKGISYQETQYF. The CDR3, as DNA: TGTGCCAGCAGCAAGGGGATTTCTTACCAAGAGACCCAGTACTTC. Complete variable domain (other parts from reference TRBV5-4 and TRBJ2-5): ETGVTQSPTHLIKTRGQQVTLRCSSQSGHNTVSWYQQALGQGPQFIFQYYREEENGRGNFPPRFSGLQFPNYSSELNVNALELDDSALYLCASSKGISYQETQYFGPGTRLLVL.

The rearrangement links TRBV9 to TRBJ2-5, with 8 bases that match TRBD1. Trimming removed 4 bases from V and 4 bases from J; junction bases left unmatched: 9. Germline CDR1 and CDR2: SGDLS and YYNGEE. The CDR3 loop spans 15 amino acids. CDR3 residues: CASSIQGAGRETQYF. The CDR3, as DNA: TGTGCCAGCAGCATTCAGGGGGCGGGGAGAGAGACCCAGTACTTC.

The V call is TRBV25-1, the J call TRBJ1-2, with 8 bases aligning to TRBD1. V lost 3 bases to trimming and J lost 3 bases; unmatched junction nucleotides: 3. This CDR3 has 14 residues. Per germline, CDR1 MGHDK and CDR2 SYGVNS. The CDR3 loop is CASSETGADYGYTF. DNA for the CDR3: TGTGCCAGCAGTGAGACAGGGGCGGACTATGGCTACACCTTC.

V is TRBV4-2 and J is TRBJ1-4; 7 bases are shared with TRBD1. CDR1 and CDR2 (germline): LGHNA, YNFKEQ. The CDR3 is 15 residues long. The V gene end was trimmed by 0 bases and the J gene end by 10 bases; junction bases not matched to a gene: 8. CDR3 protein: CASSQDPGTASKLFF. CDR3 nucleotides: TGTGCCAGCAGCCAAGATCCTGGGACAGCATCAAAACTGTTTTTT.

DNA for the CDR3: TGCGCCAGCAGCCAGGCGACTAGCGGGAGAGATACGCAGTATTTT. This translates into CASSQATSGRDTQYF. V and J are TRBV4-3 and TRBJ2-3; 12 bases map to TRBD2. The V and J ends lost 3 bases and 5 bases, in that order; junction bases with no gene match: 3. There are 15 residues in the CDR3. Germline lookup yields CDR1 LGHNA and CDR2 YSLEER.

The CDR3 region is CASSLSSRGSSYNEQFF. CDR3 DNA: TGTGCCAGCAGCTTATCCTCTCGGGGGAGCTCCTACAATGAGCAGTTCTTC. The chain combines TRBV7-6 with TRBJ2-1; TRBD2 might be the D (6 bases). V was pared by 2 bases and J by 0 bases, with 14 bases between. There are 17 residues in the CDR3. Germline loops: CDR1 SGHVS, CDR2 FNYEAQ. The whole variable domain, filled in from reference TRBV7-6 and TRBJ2-1, reads GAGVSQSPRYKVTKRGQDVALRCDPISGHVSLYWYRQALGQGPEFLTYFNYEAQQDKSGLPNDRFSAERPEGSISTLTIQRTEQRDSAMYRCASSLSSRGSSYNEQFFGPGTRLTVL.

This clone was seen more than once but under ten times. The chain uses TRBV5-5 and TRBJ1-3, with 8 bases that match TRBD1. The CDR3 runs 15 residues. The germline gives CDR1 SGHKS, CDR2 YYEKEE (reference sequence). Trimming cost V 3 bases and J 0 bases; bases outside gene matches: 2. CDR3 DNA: TGTGCCAGCAGCTCGGACAGGGTCTCTGGAAACACCATATATTTT. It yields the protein CASSSDRVSGNTIYF.

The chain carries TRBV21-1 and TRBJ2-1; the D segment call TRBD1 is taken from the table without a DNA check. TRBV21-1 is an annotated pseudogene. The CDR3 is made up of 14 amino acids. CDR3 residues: CASSTYTQGHEQFF. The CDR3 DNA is TGTGCCAGCAGCACATATACACAGGGGCATGAGCAGTTCTTC.

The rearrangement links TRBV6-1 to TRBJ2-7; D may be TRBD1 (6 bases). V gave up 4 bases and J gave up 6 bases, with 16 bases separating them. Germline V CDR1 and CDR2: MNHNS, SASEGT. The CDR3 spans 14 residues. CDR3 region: CASSGGTRLIEQYF. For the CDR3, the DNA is TGTGCCAGCAGTGGAGGGACACGTCTCATCGAGCAGTACTTC.

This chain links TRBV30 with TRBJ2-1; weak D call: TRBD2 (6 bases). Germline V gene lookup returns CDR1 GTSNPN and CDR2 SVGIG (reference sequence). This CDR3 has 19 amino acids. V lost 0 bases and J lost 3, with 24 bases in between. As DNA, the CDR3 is TGTGCCTGGAGTGTTTACGACGGGGGACTCTCCCGGAGCTACAATGAGCAGTTCTTC. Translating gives CAWSVYDGGLSRSYNEQFF.